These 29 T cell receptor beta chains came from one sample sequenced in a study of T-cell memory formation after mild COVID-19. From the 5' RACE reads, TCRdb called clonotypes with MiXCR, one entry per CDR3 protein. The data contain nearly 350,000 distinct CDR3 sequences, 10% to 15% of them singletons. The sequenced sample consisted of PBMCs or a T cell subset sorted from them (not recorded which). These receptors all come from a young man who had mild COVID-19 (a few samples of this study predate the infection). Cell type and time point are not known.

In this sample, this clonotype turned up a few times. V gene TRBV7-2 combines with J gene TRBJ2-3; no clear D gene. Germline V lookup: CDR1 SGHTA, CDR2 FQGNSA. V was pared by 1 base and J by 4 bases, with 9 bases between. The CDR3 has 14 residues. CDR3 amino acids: CASSLGGTADTQYF. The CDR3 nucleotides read TGTGCCAGCAGCTTAGGCGGCACTGCAGATACGCAGTATTTT.

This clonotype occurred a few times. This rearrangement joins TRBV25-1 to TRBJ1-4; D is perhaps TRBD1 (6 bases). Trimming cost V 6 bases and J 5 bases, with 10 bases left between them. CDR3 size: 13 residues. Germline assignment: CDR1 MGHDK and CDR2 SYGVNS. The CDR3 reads CASRGGGNEKLFF. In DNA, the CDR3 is TGTGCCAGCAGAGGGGGGGGGAATGAAAAACTGTTTTTT.

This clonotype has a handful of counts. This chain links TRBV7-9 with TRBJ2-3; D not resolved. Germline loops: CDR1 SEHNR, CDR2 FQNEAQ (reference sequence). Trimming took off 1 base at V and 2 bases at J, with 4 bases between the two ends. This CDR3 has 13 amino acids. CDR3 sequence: CASSLVTTDTQYF. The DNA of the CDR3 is TGTGCCAGCAGCTTAGTGACCACAGATACGCAGTATTTT. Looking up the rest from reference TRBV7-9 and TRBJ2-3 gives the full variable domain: DTGVSQNPRHKITKRGQNVTFRCDPISEHNRLYWYRQTLGQGPEFLTYFQNEAQLEKSRLLSDRFSAERPKGSFSTLEIQRTEQGDSAMYLCASSLVTTDTQYFGPGTRLTVL.

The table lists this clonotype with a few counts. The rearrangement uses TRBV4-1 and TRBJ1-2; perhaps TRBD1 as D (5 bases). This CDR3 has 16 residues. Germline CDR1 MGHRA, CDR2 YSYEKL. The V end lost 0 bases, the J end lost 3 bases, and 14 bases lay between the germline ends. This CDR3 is CASSQDSGDRYYGYTF. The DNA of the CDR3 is TGCGCCAGCAGCCAAGATTCCGGGGACCGCTACTATGGCTACACCTTC.

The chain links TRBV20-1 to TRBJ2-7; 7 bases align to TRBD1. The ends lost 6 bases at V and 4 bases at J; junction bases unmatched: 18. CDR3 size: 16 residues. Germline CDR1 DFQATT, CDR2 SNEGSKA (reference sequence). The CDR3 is CSAVPRWDSEWYEQYV. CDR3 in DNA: TGCAGTGCAGTCCCCCGCTGGGACAGTGAATGGTACGAGCAGTACGTC.

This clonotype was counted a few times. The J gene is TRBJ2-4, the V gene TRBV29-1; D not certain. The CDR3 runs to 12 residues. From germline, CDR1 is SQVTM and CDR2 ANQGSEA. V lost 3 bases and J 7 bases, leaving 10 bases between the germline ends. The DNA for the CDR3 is TGCAGCGTTGAGACGTTTGGTAACATTCAGTACTTC. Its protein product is CSVETFGNIQYF.

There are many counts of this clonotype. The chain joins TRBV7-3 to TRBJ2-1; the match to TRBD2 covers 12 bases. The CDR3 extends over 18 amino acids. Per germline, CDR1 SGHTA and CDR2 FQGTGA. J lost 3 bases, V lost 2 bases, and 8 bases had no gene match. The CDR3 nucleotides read TGTGCCAGCAGCTTAGTGCTAGCGGGGGGGCCCGGCTACAATGAGCAGTTCTTC. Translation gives CASSLVLAGGPGYNEQFF.

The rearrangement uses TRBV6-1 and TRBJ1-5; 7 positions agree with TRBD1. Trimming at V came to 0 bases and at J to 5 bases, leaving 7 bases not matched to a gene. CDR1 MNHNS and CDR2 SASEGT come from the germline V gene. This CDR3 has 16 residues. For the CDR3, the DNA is TGTGCCAGCAGTGAAGCGGCAGGGGGGAAGTATCAGCCCCAGCATTTT. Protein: CASSEAAGGKYQPQHF.

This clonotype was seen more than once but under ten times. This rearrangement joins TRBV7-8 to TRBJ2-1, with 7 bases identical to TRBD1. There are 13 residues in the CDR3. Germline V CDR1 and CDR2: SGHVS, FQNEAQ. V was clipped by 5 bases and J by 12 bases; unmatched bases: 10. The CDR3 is CASSPTTGMRQFF. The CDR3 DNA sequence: TGTGCCAGCAGCCCGACGACAGGGATGAGGCAGTTCTTC.

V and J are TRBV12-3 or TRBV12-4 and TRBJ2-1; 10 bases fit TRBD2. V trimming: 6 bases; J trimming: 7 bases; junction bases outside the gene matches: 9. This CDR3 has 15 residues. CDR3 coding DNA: TGTGCCAGCAGCCTGAGCGGGGGGGCACGTAATGAGCAGTTCTTC. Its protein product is CASSLSGGARNEQFF.

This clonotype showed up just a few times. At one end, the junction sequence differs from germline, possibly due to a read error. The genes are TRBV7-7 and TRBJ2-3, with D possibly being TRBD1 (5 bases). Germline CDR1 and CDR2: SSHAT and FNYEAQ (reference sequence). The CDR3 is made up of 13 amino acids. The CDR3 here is CASSLADRDTQYF. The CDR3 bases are TGTGCTAGCAGCTTAGCCGACAGAGATACGCAGTATTTT.

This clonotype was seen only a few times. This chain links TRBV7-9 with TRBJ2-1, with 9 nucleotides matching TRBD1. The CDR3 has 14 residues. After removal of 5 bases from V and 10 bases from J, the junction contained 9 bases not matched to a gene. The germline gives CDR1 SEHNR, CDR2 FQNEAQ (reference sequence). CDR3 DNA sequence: TGTGCCAGCAGCAATAGGGGACAGGGAGGGGAGCAGTTCTTC. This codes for CASSNRGQGGEQFF.

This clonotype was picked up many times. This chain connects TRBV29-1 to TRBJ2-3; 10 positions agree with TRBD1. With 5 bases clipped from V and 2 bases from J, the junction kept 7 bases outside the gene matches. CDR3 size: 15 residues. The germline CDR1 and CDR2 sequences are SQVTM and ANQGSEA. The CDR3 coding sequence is TGCAGCGTTCCGCGGACAGGGGGTTACACAGATACGCAGTATTTT. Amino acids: CSVPRTGGYTDTQYF.

The CDR3 protein is CSVRAFTEAFF. CDR3 in DNA: TGCAGCGTCCGGGCCTTCACTGAAGCTTTCTTT. V gene TRBV29-1 combines with J gene TRBJ1-1; D is ambiguous. The germline gives CDR1 SQVTM, CDR2 ANQGSEA. This CDR3 region has 11 residues. V dropped 6 bases and J dropped 4 bases, with 9 bases sitting between them.

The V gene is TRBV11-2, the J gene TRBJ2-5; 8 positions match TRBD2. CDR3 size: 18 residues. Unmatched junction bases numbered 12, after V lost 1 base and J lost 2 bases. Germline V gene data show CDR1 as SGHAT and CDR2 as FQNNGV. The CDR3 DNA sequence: TGTGCCAGCAGCTTAGGGTTCCTTAGCGGGGAGAATCAAGAGACCCAGTACTTC. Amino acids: CASSLGFLSGENQETQYF.

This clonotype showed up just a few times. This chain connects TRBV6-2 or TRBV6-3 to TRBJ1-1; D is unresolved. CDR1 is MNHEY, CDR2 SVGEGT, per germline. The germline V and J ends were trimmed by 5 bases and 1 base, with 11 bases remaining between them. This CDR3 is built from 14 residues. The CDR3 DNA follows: TGTGCCAGCAGTGCCAGGACCGGGAACACTGAAGCTTTCTTT. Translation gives CASSARTGNTEAFF.

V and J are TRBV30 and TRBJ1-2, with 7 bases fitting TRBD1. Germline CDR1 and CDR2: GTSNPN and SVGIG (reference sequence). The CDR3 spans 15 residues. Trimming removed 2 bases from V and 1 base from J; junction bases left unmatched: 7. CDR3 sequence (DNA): TGTGCCTGGAGTCCAACGACAGGGTATAACTATGGCTACACCTTC. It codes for CAWSPTTGYNYGYTF.

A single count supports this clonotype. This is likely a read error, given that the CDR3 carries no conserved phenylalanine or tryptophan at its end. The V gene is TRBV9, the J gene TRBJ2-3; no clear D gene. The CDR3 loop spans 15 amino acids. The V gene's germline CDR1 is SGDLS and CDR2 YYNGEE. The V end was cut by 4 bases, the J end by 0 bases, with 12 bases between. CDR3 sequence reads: CASSPPGFSTDTQYI. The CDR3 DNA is TGTGCCAGCAGCCCTCCGGGTTTCAGCACAGATACGCAGTATATT.

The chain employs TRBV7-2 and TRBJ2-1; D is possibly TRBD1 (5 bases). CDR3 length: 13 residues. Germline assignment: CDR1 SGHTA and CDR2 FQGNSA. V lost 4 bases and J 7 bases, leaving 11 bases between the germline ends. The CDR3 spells CASSSQGWNEQFF. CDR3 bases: TGTGCCAGCAGCTCGCAGGGATGGAATGAGCAGTTCTTC.

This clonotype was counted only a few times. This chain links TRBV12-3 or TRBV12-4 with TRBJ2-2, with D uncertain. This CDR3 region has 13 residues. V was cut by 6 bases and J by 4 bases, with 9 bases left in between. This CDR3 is CASRPPSTGELFF. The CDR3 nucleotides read TGTGCCAGCAGGCCCCCAAGCACCGGGGAGCTGTTTTTT.

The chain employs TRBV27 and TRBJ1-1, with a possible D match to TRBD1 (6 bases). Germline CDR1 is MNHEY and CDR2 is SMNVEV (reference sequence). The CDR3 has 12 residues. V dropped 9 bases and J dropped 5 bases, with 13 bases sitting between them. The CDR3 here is CASKEGGTEAFF. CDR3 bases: TGTGCCAGTAAGGAAGGGGGTACTGAAGCTTTCTTT.

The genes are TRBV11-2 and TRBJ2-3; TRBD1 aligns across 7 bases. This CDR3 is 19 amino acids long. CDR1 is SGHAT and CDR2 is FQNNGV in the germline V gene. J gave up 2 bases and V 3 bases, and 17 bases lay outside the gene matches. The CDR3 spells CASSLEPGLTDRITDTQYF. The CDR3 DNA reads TGTGCCAGCAGCTTGGAACCCGGCTTAACGGACAGGATCACAGATACGCAGTATTTT. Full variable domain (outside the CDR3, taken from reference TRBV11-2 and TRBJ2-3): EAGVAQSPRYKIIEKRQSVAFWCNPISGHATLYWYQQILGQGPKLLIQFQNNGVVDDSQLPKDRFSAERLKGVDSTLKIQPAKLEDSAVYLCASSLEPGLTDRITDTQYFGPGTRLTVL.

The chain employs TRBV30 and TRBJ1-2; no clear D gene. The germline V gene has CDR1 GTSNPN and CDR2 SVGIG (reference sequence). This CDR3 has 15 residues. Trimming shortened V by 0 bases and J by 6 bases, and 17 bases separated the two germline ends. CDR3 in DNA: TGTGCCTGGAGTGTCGGGCTTTTTCGACTAAATGGCTACACCTTC. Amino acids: CAWSVGLFRLNGYTF.

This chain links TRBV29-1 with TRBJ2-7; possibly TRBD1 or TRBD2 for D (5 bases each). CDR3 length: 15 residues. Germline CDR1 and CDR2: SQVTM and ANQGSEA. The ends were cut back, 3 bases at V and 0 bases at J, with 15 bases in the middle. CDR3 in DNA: TGCAGCGTTGACGGGGCAGGCCAGAGCTCCTACGAGCAGTACTTC. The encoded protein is CSVDGAGQSSYEQYF.

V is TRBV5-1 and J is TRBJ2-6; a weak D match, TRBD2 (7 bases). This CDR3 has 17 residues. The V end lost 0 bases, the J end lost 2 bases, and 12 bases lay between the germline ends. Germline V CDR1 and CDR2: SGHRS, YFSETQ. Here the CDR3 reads CASSLVRGAAGANVLTF. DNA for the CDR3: TGCGCCAGCAGCTTGGTTCGGGGGGCGGCTGGGGCCAACGTCCTGACTTTC.

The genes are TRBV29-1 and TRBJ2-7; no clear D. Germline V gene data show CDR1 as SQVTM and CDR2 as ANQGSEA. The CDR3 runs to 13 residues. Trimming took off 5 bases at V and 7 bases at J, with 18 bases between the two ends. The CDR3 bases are TGCAGCGTTCCCATCCCGGACCTGGTTGAGCAGTACGTC. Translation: CSVPIPDLVEQYV.

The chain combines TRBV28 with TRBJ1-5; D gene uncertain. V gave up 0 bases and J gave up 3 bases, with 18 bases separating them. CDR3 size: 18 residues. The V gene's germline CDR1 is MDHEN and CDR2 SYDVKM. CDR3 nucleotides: TGTGCCAGCAGTTTATGGAATCCCAGGATCAGCTACAATCAGCCCCAGCATTTT. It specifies CASSLWNPRISYNQPQHF.

The DNA of the CDR3 is TGTGCCACCAGTGACGGGGGAGCAGATACGCAGTATTTT. Translating it yields CATSDGGADTQYF. The rearrangement links TRBV24-1 to TRBJ2-3, with TRBD2 as a possible D gene (6 bases). This CDR3 has 13 residues. Germline CDR1 is KGHDR and CDR2 is SFDVKD. V was cut by 4 bases and J by 4 bases, with 8 bases left in between.

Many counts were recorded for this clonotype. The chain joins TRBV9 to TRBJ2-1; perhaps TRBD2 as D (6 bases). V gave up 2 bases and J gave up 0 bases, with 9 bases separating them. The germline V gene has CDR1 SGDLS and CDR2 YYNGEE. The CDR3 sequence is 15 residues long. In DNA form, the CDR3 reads TGTGCCAGCAGCGTCGGGAGTCACTCCTACAATGAGCAGTTCTTC. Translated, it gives CASSVGSHSYNEQFF.